This is a list of T cell receptor beta chains from one sample in a study of technical replicates of blood from a few donors. Clones were sequenced by immunoSEQ multiplex PCR, and TCRdb holds only the in-frame ones, with some missing. This repertoire shows tens of thousands of clones, 95% to 98% found once; its top ten account for about 0.17%. Sequenced: T cells isolated from PBMCs. These receptors were collected from a human donor in good health. Each CDR3 is given with its conserved first and last residue. Each record gives: D gene, J gene, clone size, V gene, CDR3 DNA, CDR3 protein. D genes are given only for firm matches. Only part of the rows carry a size: once, few, many, or a class if the clone is expanded.

>TRBD2|TRBJ2-3|.|TRBV30
TGTGCCTGGAGTCTTCCGGGACTAGCGGGGGTAGATACGCAGTATTTT
CAWSLPGLAGVDTQYF
>TRBD2|TRBJ2-1|.|TRBV15
TGTGCCACCAGCAGACCCCAGCTGGGACTAGTGGTAGGACTTGAGCAGTTCTTC
CATSRPQLGLVVGLEQFF
>TRBD2|TRBJ2-2|.|TRBV10-3
TGTGCCATCTCTCTAGCGGGAGAATCCGGGGAGCTGTTTTTT
CAISLAGESGELFF
>.|TRBJ2-7|.|TRBV5-8
TGTGCCAGCAGCTTAGTTGGGCTTTCCTACGAGCAGTACTTC
CASSLVGLSYEQYF
>TRBD1|TRBJ1-5|.|TRBV11-2
TGTGCCAGCAGCCCGGCCGAGACAGGGTGGCAGCCCCAGCATTTT
CASSPAETGWQPQHF
>TRBD2|TRBJ2-3|.|TRBV29-1
TGCAGCGTTGAGAGGAAACTAGCGGGAGGGTTTCCGTATTTT
CSVERKLAGGFPYF
>.|TRBJ2-7|.|TRBV19
TGTGCCACCTCTCCGAGCGGCTCCTACGAGCAGTACTTC
CATSPSGSYEQYF
>TRBD2|TRBJ2-3|.|TRBV30
TGTGCCTGGAGTGTACGAAGGGCGACTAGCGGGGAATCGCACACATGGGATACGCAGTATTTT
CAWSVRRATSGESHTWDTQYF
>TRBD1|TRBJ2-3|.|TRBV11-3
TGTGCCAGCAGCTCCTGGACAGGGGGCGCGGACACGCAGTATTTT
CASSSWTGGADTQYF
>.|TRBJ1-2|.|TRBV4-1
TGCGCCAGCAGCCAAGTGATGTATGGTGGGCCCCCGCACTATGGCTACACCTTC
CASSQVMYGGPPHYGYTF
>TRBD2|TRBJ2-1|once|TRBV6-1
TGTGCCAGCAGTGAACTAGCGGGGGGCCACAATGAGCAGTTCTTC
CASSELAGGHNEQFF
>.|TRBJ1-1|once|TRBV4-1
TGCGCCAGCAGCCAACTTGGGCGTCGACCTCACACTGAAGCTTTCTTT
CASSQLGRRPHTEAFF
>.|TRBJ2-7|.|TRBV4-1
TGCGCCAGCAGCTCCACCGGAGGTAGTTACGAGCAGTACTTC
CASSSTGGSYEQYF
>TRBD1|TRBJ1-2|.|TRBV5-1
TGCGCCAGCAGCCCCCTAGGGGGCCCATATGGCTACACCTTC
CASSPLGGPYGYTF
>.|TRBJ2-5|.|TRBV5-4
TGTGCCAGCAGCTCTTACCAAGAGACCCAGTACTTC
CASSSYQETQYF
>.|TRBJ1-2|.|TRBV11-2
TGTGCCAGCAGCGCCCAGGCAGGCCTATATGGCTACACCTTC
CASSAQAGLYGYTF
>TRBD1|TRBJ1-1|.|TRBV13
TGTGCCAGCAGCTTAGGCTTGGCAGGGGGGAGGACTGAAGCTTTCTTT
CASSLGLAGGRTEAFF
>.|TRBJ2-2|.|TRBV5-4
TGTGCCAGCAGCTGGTGGGGGAGGACCGGGGAGCTGTTTTTT
CASSWWGRTGELFF
>.|TRBJ2-7|.|TRBV20-1
TGCTTTTTCGGTACAGGGTACGAGCAGTACTTC
CFFGTGYEQYF
>TRBD2|TRBJ2-5|.|TRBV7-3
TGTGCCAGCAGCTTAAGCGCTAGCGGGGGGCAAGAGACCCAGTACTTC
CASSLSASGGQETQYF
>.|TRBJ2-5|.|TRBV18
TGTGCCAGCTCCCTAACCGGCGGGGACCAAGAGACCCAGTACTTC
CASSLTGGDQETQYF
>.|TRBJ1-1|.|TRBV5-1
TGCGCCAGCAGCTTGTCAAGGGCAGGGGACGTGAACACTGAAGCTTTCTTT
CASSLSRAGDVNTEAFF
>TRBD1|TRBJ1-2|.|TRBV7-9
TGTGCCAGCAGCCCCACAGGGGCCTATGGCTACACCTTC
CASSPTGAYGYTF
>.|TRBJ2-2|.|TRBV5-1
TGCGCCAGCAGCTTGAGCACAGGGAACACCGGGGAGCTGTTTTTT
CASSLSTGNTGELFF
>.|TRBJ1-2|once|TRBV28
TGTGCCAGCAGTTTATTCAGGGCTCTCGACTATGGCTACACCTTC
CASSLFRALDYGYTF
>.|TRBJ1-2|once|TRBV19
TGTGCCAGTAGCCCCCCAGGGCCCTATGGCTACACCTTC
CASSPPGPYGYTF
>TRBD2|TRBJ2-7|.|TRBV5-4
TGTGCCAGCAGCTCGACTAGCGGGGGTAACGAGCAGTACTTC
CASSSTSGGNEQYF
>TRBD2|TRBJ2-1|.|TRBV6-5
TGTGCCAGCAGTCCCAGCGGGAGTGAGCAGTTCTTC
CASSPSGSEQFF
>TRBD2|TRBJ2-5|.|TRBV4-1
TGCGCCAGCAGCCCGAGACTAGCGGGAGGGCAAGAGACCCAGTACTTC
CASSPRLAGGQETQYF
>TRBD1|TRBJ2-7|.|TRBV5-4
TGTGCCAGCAGCTCGGGACAGGGGGGCCTCCTCGACGAGCAGTACTTC
CASSSGQGGLLDEQYF
>TRBD2|TRBJ2-1|.|TRBV11-2
TGTGCCAGCAGCGATAGGGGCAGCGGGGGGAACTACAATGAGCAGTTCTTC
CASSDRGSGGNYNEQFF
>TRBD1|TRBJ2-1|.|TRBV29-1
TGCAGCGTTGCAAAGGACTGGGACAGAAATGAGCAGTTCTTC
CSVAKDWDRNEQFF
>.|TRBJ1-2|.|TRBV5-6
TGTGCCAGCAGCTTCCCGCGCCCAATCAGGACTGGGTTTAGTGGCTACACCTTC
CASSFPRPIRTGFSGYTF
>.|TRBJ1-5|.|TRBV18
TGTGCCAGCTCACCACTGGGCCGCAATCAGCCCCAGCATTTT
CASSPLGRNQPQHF
>.|TRBJ1-4|.|TRBV15
TGTGCCACCAGCAGAGAGGCAGGGGTTATTGAAAAACTGTTTTTT
CATSREAGVIEKLFF
>.|TRBJ2-7|.|TRBV29-1
TGCAGCGTTTCCCACAGGATATCAGATTACGAGCGGTACTTC
CSVSHRISDYERYF
>.|TRBJ1-5|.|TRBV6-4
TGTGCCAGCAGTGACTCTAAAAGCCGCGGCAATCAGCCCCAGCATTTT
CASSDSKSRGNQPQHF
>.|TRBJ2-3|.|TRBV27
TGTGCCAGCAGTTTGTCCGGTACAGATACGCAGTATTTT
CASSLSGTDTQYF
>TRBD2|TRBJ2-7|.|TRBV5-1
TGCGCCAGCAGCTCTCCGGGAGGGATCTCCTACGAGCAGTACTTC
CASSSPGGISYEQYF
>TRBD2|TRBJ2-1|.|TRBV19
TGTGCCAGTAGTACCAAACTAGCGGGAGTTAGGAATGAGCAGTTCTTC
CASSTKLAGVRNEQFF
>.|TRBJ2-7|.|TRBV5-6
TGTGCCAGCAGCTCGAGCTCCTACGAGCAGTACTTC
CASSSSSYEQYF
>.|TRBJ2-5|.|TRBV5-1
TGCGCCAGCAGCCTGAGGACGGGAACGGAGACCCAGTACTTC
CASSLRTGTETQYF